The 30 T cell receptor beta chains below were found in one sample sequenced in a study of T cell responses to AZD1222 COVID-19 vaccine (dated by TCRdb to the early 2020s). The time point tag for this specimen amounts to: baseline before first vaccination. The library was obtained by the immunoSEQ multiplex PCR assay. TCRdb re-hosts the immuneACCESS table, in-frame sequences only. Its copies lack some clones; in the studies checked, an unresolved V gene accounts for under half of them, and the cause for the rest is not known. This sample is represented by tens of thousands of clones; about 88% of them were singletons. 15% to 20% of the sample is taken by the ten largest. Sequences were derived from peripheral blood, sampled on day 0 of AZD1222 vaccination. Receptors were obtained from an adult in good health.

This clone showed up just a few times. The rearrangement uses TRBV3-1 (or the pseudogene TRBV3-2) and TRBJ2-7; D possibly uses TRBD1 or TRBD2 (5 bases each). Trimming left V 7 bases short and J 2 bases short, with 12 bases between. This CDR3 is 13 amino acids long. The germline V gene encodes CDR1 LGHDT and CDR2 YNNKEL (reference sequence). CDR3 DNA: TGTGCCAGCACCCGAGGGGAGACCTACGAGCAGTACTTC. Residues: CASTRGETYEQYF.

This chain joins TRBV4-2 and TRBJ2-7, with D perhaps matching TRBD1 (5 bases). The germline CDR1 and CDR2 sequences are LGHNA and YNFKEQ. CDR3 size: 15 residues. V shed 0 bases and J shed 5 bases, with 14 bases lying between them. CDR3 loop: CASSQDRGQGDEQYF. CDR3 in DNA: TGTGCCAGCAGCCAAGATAGAGGCCAGGGTGACGAGCAGTACTTC.

This sequence joins TRBV2 and TRBJ2-5, with 7 nucleotides matching TRBD2. Trimming at V came to 6 bases and at J to 5 bases, leaving 6 bases not matched to a gene. CDR3 length equals 13 residues. Per the germline V gene, CDR1 is SNHLY and CDR2 is FYNNEI. Here the CDR3 reads CASRRGTTETQYF. CDR3 nucleotides: TGTGCCAGCAGGAGAGGGACTACGGAGACCCAGTACTTC.

The CDR3 sequence is CASTQGYNEQFF. The CDR3 DNA sequence: TGTGCCAGCACGCAGGGCTACAATGAGCAGTTCTTC. The chain links TRBV28 to TRBJ2-1, with a tentative D call TRBD1 (5 bases). CDR1 is MDHEN, CDR2 SYDVKM, per germline. The V and J ends lost 7 bases and 3 bases respectively, with 7 bases between them. This CDR3 is built from 12 residues.

The chain combines TRBV10-3 with TRBJ2-2, with unresolved D. CDR3 size: 12 residues. Deletions cut 4 bases from V and 4 bases from J, with 4 bases between. From germline, CDR1 is ENHRY and CDR2 SYGVKD. CDR3 protein: CAISGPTGELFF. The CDR3 DNA is TGTGCCATCAGTGGGCCCACCGGGGAGCTGTTTTTT.

The J gene is TRBJ1-3, the V gene TRBV12-5; D gene uncertain. The ends were cut back, 7 bases at V and 2 bases at J, with 9 bases in the middle. Germline V gene sequence: CDR1 LGHNT, CDR2 FRNRAP. The CDR3 runs 13 residues. CDR3 sequence reads: CASAPGAGNTIYF. The CDR3 nucleotides are TGTGCTAGTGCCCCGGGAGCTGGAAACACCATATATTTT.

V is TRBV28 and J is TRBJ1-2; perhaps TRBD1 as D (6 bases). The CDR3 runs 16 residues. The ends were cut back, 7 bases at V and 4 bases at J, with 22 bases in the middle. Germline V CDR1 and CDR2: MDHEN, SYDVKM. The DNA for the CDR3 is TGTGCCAGCACCCCGTTATCGGGGGCGAGATCCTATGGCTACACCTTC. Protein product: CASTPLSGARSYGYTF.

The chain combines TRBV24-1 with TRBJ2-3; the match to TRBD1 covers 9 bases. J was trimmed by 3 bases and V by 3 bases; bases with no gene match: 3. Germline assignment: CDR1 KGHDR and CDR2 SFDVKD. The CDR3 extends over 15 amino acids. CDR3 DNA sequence: TGTGCCACCAGTGATCCTGACAGGGGGACAGATACGCAGTATTTT. Its protein is CATSDPDRGTDTQYF.

The chain recombines TRBV21-1 with TRBJ2-2; the table's TRBD1 call for D was not verified on the DNA. TRBV21-1 is a pseudogene locus. This CDR3 region has 16 residues. CDR3 bases: TGTGCCAGCAGCAAGAAACCCAGGAAGAACACCGGGGAGCTGTTTTTT. As protein: CASSKKPRKNTGELFF.

The chain has TRBV7-9 and TRBJ2-3, with TRBD2 matching over 7 bases. Germline CDR1 reads SEHNR; CDR2 reads FQNEAQ (reference sequence). CDR3 length: 15 residues. Trimming at V came to 5 bases and at J to 5 bases, leaving 10 bases not matched to a gene. Here the CDR3 DNA reads TGTGCCAGCAGCCCATCCGGGAGGCAGGGAGATACGCAGTATTTT. Translated: CASSPSGRQGDTQYF. The variable domain in full, with the rest retrieved from reference TRBV7-9 and TRBJ2-3, is DTGVSQNPRHKITKRGQNVTFRCDPISEHNRLYWYRQTLGQGPEFLTYFQNEAQLEKSRLLSDRFSAERPKGSFSTLEIQRTEQGDSAMYLCASSPSGRQGDTQYFGPGTRLTVL.

The V call is TRBV6-5, the J call TRBJ1-6; unclear D gene. CDR3 size: 15 residues. Per the germline V gene, CDR1 is MNHEY and CDR2 is SVGAGI. Trimming took 5 bases from V and 8 from J, leaving 16 bases between them. CDR3 residues: CASSLRTALDSPLHF. The CDR3 nucleotides are TGTGCCAGCAGTCTGAGGACCGCTCTGGATTCACCCCTCCACTTT.

This chain joins TRBV7-2 and TRBJ1-1; TRBD1 is a possible D gene (5 bases). V lost 2 bases and J lost 5, with 9 bases in between. Germline values: CDR1 SGHTA, CDR2 FQGNSA. There are 13 residues in the CDR3. For the CDR3, the DNA is TGTGCCAGCAGCTTACTGGGGGGGACTGAAGCTTTCTTT. Translating gives CASSLLGGTEAFF.

The chain joins TRBV6-5 to TRBJ1-4, with 8 bases that match TRBD1. J gave up 5 bases and V 8 bases, and 4 bases lay outside the gene matches. The CDR3 totals 13 residues. Germline CDR1 MNHEY, CDR2 SVGAGI. CDR3 protein: CASGGQENEKLFF. The CDR3 DNA is TGTGCCAGCGGGGGACAGGAGAATGAAAAACTGTTTTTT.

The rearrangement uses TRBV6-4 and TRBJ1-4, with 8 bases lining up with TRBD1. V lost 2 bases and J lost 10; bases outside the gene matches: 0. CDR1 and CDR2 (germline): MRHNA, SNTAGT. The CDR3 length is 12 residues. Here the CDR3 reads CASSDTGGKLFF. For the CDR3, the DNA is TGTGCCAGCAGTGACACAGGGGGAAAACTGTTTTTT.

The V and J genes are TRBV7-3 and TRBJ1-2; D is unresolved. The CDR3 totals 13 residues. The V end lost 5 bases, the J end lost 1 base, and 8 bases lay between the germline ends. Germline V lookup: CDR1 SGHTA, CDR2 FQGTGA. In nucleotides, the CDR3 is TGTGCCAGCAGCCCGGACGGTAACTATGGCTACACCTTC. Translated, it gives CASSPDGNYGYTF.

This chain joins TRBV19 and TRBJ1-5; 7 bases line up with TRBD1. The CDR3 is 15 residues long. Germline V gives CDR1 LNHDA, CDR2 SQIVND (reference sequence). The junction had 6 bases not matched to a gene; V was cut back by 5 bases and J by 2 bases. CDR3 in amino acids: CASSAGQVGNQPQHF. CDR3 bases: TGTGCCAGTAGTGCAGGACAGGTCGGCAATCAGCCCCAGCATTTT.

The V gene is TRBV18, the J gene TRBJ1-6; D possibly corresponds to TRBD1 (5 bases). The CDR3 loop spans 15 amino acids. In germline, CDR1 is KGHSH, CDR2 LQKENI. Deletions cut 3 bases from V and 10 bases from J, with 16 bases between. The CDR3 coding sequence is TGTGCCAGCTCACCGATGCAGGGACCAAACTCACCCCTCCACTTT. Encoded protein: CASSPMQGPNSPLHF.

The V call is TRBV23-1, the J call TRBJ2-7; no firm D call. TRBV23-1 is noted as an ORF with a role that remains uncertain. The CDR3 length is 10 residues. Between the trimmed V and J ends, which lost 6 bases and 5 bases, there was a span of 5 bases. CDR3 in amino acids: CASSPHEQYF. The CDR3 coding sequence is TGCGCCAGCAGCCCCCACGAGCAGTACTTC.

The rearrangement links TRBV5-1 to TRBJ2-1; 9 positions agree with TRBD2. The CDR3 runs 16 residues. V dropped 5 bases and J dropped 0; count of bases not matched to a gene: 6. The germline V gene has CDR1 SGHRS and CDR2 YFSETQ. CDR3 sequence reads: CASRQLAGGSYNEQFF. CDR3 bases: TGCGCCAGCAGGCAACTAGCGGGTGGCTCCTACAATGAGCAGTTCTTC.

The chain joins TRBV19 to TRBJ2-2; D unclear. Trimming took off 5 bases at V and 7 bases at J, with 8 bases between the two ends. Germline values: CDR1 LNHDA, CDR2 SQIVND (reference sequence). The CDR3 spans 12 residues. CDR3 nucleotides: TGTGCCAGTAGTCCCAGAGACGGGGAGCTGTTTTTT. As protein: CASSPRDGELFF.

The chain carries TRBV7-9 and TRBJ2-7, with D perhaps TRBD1 or TRBD2 (5 bases each). Germline CDR1 is SEHNR and CDR2 is FQNEAQ (reference sequence). V was shortened by 5 bases and J by 4 bases, with 15 bases between the two germline ends. There are 14 residues in the CDR3. CDR3 sequence: CASSPGGQGYEQYF. The CDR3 DNA reads as TGTGCCAGCAGCCCCGGCGGGCAGGGTTACGAGCAGTACTTC.

The chain couples TRBV5-1 to TRBJ2-5; 8 nucleotides agree with TRBD2. Looked up from germline, CDR1 is SGHRS and CDR2 is YFSETQ. V gave up 5 bases and J gave up 4 bases; unmatched junction bases: 10. The CDR3 totals 15 residues. CDR3 coding DNA: TGCGCCAGCAGTCTCCAACAGAGCGGGAGAGAGACCCAGTACTTC. As protein: CASSLQQSGRETQYF.

The CDR3 sequence: CASSFYGRAGTDTQYF. Written as DNA, the CDR3 is TGTGCCAGCAGCTTTTACGGGAGGGCCGGCACAGATACGCAGTATTTT. The J gene is TRBJ2-3, the V gene TRBV7-2; 8 nucleotides line up with TRBD2. After removal of 3 bases from V and 1 base from J, the junction contained 6 bases not matched to a gene. This CDR3 is built from 16 residues. Germline values: CDR1 SGHTA, CDR2 FQGNSA.

The CDR3 is CASSGSRPENYGYTF. The CDR3 DNA sequence: TGCGCCAGCAGTGGCTCAAGGCCCGAAAACTATGGCTACACCTTC. The gene calls are TRBV4-3 and TRBJ1-2; D uncertain. CDR1 is LGHNA, CDR2 YSLEER, per germline. The CDR3 totals 15 residues. Trimming cost V 6 bases and J 2 bases, with 16 bases left between them.

In the case of this clone: The junction departs from germline at one end; a sequencing error may be responsible. J is TRBJ1-1 and V is TRBV5-8; TRBD1 is a possible D gene (5 bases). The CDR3 runs 13 residues. The germline V gene encodes CDR1 SGHTS and CDR2 YDEGEE. CDR3 bases: TGTGCCAGCACCTTGCCCGGGACCTTTGTGGCTTTCTTT. Amino acid sequence: CASTLPGTFVAFF. Looking up the rest from reference TRBV5-8 and TRBJ1-1 gives the full variable domain: EAGVTQSPTHLIKTRGQQATLRCSPISGHTSVYWYQQALGLGLQFLLWYDEGEERNRGNFPPRFSGRQFPNYSSELNVNALELEDSALYLCASTLPGTFVAFFGQGTRLTVV.

The V and J genes are TRBV5-1 and TRBJ1-4; TRBD1 matches at 7 bases. Germline V gene sequence: CDR1 SGHRS, CDR2 YFSETQ. Trimming took 2 bases from V and 9 from J; bases not matched to a gene: 7. The CDR3 contains 14 residues. Here the CDR3 DNA reads TGCGCCAGCAGCTTAGGGGAGAGGGGGCAAAAACTGTTTTTT. It is translated as CASSLGERGQKLFF.

This clone came up once. V and J are TRBV18 and TRBJ1-1; no firm D call. The CDR3 has 14 amino acids. Trimming left V 2 bases short and J 4 bases short, with 11 bases between. CDR1 is KGHSH and CDR2 is LQKENI in the germline V gene. CDR3 sequence reads: CASSPDAVFTEAFF. CDR3 DNA: TGTGCCAGCTCACCAGATGCGGTATTCACTGAAGCTTTCTTT.

V usage is TRBV27 and J usage is TRBJ2-5; 11 nucleotides agree with TRBD2. Unmatched junction bases numbered 5, after V lost 5 bases and J lost 3 bases. The CDR3 is 15 amino acids. Germline V gene data show CDR1 as MNHEY and CDR2 as SMNVEV (reference sequence). In DNA, the CDR3 is TGTGCCAGCAGTCGTTCGACTAGCGGGGAAGAGACCCAGTACTTC. This gives the protein CASSRSTSGEETQYF.

The rearrangement joins TRBV5-1 to TRBJ1-1; 8 bases match TRBD1. Germline loops: CDR1 SGHRS, CDR2 YFSETQ. This CDR3 comprises 15 residues. V trimming: 4 bases; J trimming: 1 base; junction bases outside the gene matches: 6. CDR3 sequence reads: CASSPPGTGNTEAFF. CDR3 coding DNA: TGCGCCAGCAGCCCCCCCGGGACAGGGAACACTGAAGCTTTCTTT.

The V and J genes are TRBV5-4 and TRBJ2-6, with D maybe TRBD2 (6 bases). Germline V gives CDR1 SGHNT, CDR2 YYREEE (reference sequence). This CDR3 contains 15 residues. V was trimmed by 6 bases and J by 4 bases, leaving 14 bases between them. Here the CDR3 reads CASTLGGPGANVLTF. CDR3 DNA sequence: TGTGCCAGCACTTTGGGGGGACCCGGGGCCAACGTCCTGACTTTC.